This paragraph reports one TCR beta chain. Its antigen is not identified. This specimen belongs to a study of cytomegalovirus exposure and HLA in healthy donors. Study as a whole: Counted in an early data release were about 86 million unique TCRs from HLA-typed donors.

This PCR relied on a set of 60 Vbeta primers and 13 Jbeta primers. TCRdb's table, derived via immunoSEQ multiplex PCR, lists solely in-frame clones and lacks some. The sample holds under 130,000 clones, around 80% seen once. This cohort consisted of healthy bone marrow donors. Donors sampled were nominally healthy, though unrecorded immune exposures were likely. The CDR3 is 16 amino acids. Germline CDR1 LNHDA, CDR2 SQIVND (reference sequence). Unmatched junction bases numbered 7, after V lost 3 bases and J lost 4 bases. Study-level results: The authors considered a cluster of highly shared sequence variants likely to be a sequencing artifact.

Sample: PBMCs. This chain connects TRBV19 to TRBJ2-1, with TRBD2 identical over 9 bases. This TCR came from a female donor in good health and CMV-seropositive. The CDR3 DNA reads TGTGCCAGTAGTATGATATTCGCGGGAGGGTACAATGAGCAGTTCTTC. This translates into CASSMIFAGGYNEQFF.